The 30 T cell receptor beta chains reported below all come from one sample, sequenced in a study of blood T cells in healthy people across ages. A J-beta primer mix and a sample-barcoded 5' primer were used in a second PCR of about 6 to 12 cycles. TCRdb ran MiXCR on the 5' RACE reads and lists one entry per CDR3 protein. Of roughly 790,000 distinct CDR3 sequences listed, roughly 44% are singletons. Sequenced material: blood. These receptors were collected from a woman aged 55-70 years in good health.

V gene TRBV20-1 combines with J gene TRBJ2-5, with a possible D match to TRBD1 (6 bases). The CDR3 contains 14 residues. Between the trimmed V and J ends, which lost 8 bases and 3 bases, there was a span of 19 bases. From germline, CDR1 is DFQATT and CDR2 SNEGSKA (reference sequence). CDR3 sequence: CSTGTPKLKETQYF. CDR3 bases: TGCAGTACAGGGACACCTAAACTAAAAGAGACCCAGTACTTC.

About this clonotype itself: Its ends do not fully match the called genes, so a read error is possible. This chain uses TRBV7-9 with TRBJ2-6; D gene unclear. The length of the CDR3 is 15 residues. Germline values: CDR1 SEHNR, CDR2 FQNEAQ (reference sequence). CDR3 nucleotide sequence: TGTACCAGCAGCTTTGAAGGCGCGGGGGCCAACGTCCTGACTTTC. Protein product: CTSSFEGAGANVLTF.

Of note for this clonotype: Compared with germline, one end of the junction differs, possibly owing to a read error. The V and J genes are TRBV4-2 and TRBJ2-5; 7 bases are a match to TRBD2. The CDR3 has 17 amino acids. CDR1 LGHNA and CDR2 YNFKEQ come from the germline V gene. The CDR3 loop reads CASRQEGLREPSETQYF. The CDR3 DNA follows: TGTGCCAGCAGACAAGAGGGGCTGCGGGAGCCCTCGGAGACCCAGTACTTC.

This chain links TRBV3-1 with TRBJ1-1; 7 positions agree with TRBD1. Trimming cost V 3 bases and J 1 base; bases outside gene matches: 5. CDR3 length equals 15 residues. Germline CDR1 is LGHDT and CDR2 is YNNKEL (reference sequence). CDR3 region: CASSQIGGGNTEAFF. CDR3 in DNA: TGTGCCAGCAGCCAGATAGGGGGCGGGAACACTGAAGCTTTCTTT.

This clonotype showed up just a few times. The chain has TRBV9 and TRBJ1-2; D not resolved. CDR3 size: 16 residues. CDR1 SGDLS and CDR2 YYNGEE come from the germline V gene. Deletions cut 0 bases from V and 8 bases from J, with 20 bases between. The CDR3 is CASSVAGGGPQPGYTF. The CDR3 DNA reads TGTGCCAGCAGCGTAGCTGGTGGAGGGCCGCAACCCGGCTACACCTTC.

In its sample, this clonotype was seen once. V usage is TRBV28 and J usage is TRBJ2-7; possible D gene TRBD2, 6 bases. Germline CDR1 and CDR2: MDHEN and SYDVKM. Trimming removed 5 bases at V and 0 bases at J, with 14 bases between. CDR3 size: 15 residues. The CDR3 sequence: CASSLPNGGSYEQYF. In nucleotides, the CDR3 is TGTGCCAGCAGTCTGCCAAACGGGGGCTCCTACGAGCAGTACTTC. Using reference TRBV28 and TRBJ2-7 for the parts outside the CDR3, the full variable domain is DVKVTQSSRYLVKRTGEKVFLECVQDMDHENMFWYRQDPGLGLRLIYFSYDVKMKEKGDIPEGYSVSREKKERFSLILESASTNQTSMYLCASSLPNGGSYEQYFGPGTRLTVT.

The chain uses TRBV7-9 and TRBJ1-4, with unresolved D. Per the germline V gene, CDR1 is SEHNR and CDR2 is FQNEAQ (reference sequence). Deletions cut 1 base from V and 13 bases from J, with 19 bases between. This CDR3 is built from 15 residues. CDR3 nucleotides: TGTGCCAGCAGCTTAGGAGGGTCCCCGAGAGGGATACTGTTTTTT. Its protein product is CASSLGGSPRGILFF.

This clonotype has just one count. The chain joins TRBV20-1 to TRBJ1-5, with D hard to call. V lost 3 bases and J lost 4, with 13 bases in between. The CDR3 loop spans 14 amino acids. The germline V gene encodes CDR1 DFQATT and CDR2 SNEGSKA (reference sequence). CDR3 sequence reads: CSARYRDFNQPQHF. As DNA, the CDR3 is TGCAGTGCTAGGTATCGGGATTTTAATCAGCCCCAGCATTTT.

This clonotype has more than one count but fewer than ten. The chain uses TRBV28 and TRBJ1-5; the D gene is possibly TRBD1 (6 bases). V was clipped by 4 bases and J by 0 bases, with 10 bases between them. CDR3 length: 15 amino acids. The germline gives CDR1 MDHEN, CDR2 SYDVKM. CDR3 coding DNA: TGTGCCAGCAGTTCCCCGACAGGTAGCAATCAGCCCCAGCATTTT. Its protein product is CASSSPTGSNQPQHF.

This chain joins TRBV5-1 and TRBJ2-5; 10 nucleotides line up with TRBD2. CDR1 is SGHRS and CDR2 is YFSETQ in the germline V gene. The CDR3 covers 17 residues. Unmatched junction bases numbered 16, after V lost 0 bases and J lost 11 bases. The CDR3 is CASSLGPVSGGASEQYF. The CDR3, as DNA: TGCGCCAGCAGCTTGGGGCCTGTGAGCGGGGGGGCCAGTGAGCAGTACTTC.

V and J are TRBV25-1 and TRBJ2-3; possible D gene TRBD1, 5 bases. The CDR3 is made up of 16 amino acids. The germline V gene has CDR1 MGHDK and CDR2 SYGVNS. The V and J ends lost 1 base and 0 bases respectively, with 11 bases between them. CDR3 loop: CASSEWGRSSTDTQYF. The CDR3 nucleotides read TGTGCCAGCAGTGAATGGGGCAGGTCAAGCACAGATACGCAGTATTTT.

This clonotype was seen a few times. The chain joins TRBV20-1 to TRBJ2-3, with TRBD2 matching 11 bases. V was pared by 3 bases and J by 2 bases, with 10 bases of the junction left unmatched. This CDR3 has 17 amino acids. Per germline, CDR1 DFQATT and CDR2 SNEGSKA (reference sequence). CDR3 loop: CSASRLAGRQNTDTQYF. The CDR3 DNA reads TGCAGTGCTAGCAGACTAGCGGGACGCCAGAACACAGATACGCAGTATTTT.

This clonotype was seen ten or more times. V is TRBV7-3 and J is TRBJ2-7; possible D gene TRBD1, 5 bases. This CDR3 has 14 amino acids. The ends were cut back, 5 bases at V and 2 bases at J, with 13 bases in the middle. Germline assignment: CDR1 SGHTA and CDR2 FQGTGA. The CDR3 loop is CASSPRPGTYEQYF. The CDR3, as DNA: TGTGCCAGCAGCCCCCGACCAGGGACCTACGAGCAGTACTTC.

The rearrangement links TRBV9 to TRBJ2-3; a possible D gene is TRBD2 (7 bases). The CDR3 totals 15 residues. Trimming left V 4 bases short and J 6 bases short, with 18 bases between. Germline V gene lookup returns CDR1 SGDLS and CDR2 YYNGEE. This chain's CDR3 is CASSPIFGGGDTQYF. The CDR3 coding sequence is TGTGCCAGCAGCCCTATTTTCGGCGGGGGCGATACGCAGTATTTT.

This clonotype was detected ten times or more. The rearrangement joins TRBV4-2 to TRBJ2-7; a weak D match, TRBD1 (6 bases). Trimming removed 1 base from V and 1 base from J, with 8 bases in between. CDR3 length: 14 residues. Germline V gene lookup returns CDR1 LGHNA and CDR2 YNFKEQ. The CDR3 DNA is TGTGCCAGCAGCCAAGGGGGACAATCCTACGAGCAGTACTTC. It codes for CASSQGGQSYEQYF.

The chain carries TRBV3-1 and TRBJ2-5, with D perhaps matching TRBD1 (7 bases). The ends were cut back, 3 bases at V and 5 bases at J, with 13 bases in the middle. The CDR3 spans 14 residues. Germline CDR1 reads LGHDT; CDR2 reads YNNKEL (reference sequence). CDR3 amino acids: CASSQVTGRETQYF. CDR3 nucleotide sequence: TGTGCCAGCAGCCAGGTGACAGGGAGGGAGACCCAGTACTTC.

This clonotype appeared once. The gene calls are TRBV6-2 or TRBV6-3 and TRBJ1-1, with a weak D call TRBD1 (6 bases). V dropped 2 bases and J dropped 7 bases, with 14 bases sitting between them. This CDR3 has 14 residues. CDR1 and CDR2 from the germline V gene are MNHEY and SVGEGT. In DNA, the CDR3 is TGTGCCAGCAGTTACGGTGGACAGAATTATGAAGCTTTCTTT. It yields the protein CASSYGGQNYEAFF.

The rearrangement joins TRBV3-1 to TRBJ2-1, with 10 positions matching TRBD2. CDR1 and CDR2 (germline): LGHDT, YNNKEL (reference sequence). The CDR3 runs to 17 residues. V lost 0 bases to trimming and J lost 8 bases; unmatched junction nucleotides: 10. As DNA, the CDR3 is TGTGCCAGCAGCCAAGATTGGCCTAGCGGGAGTTATTATGAGCAGTTCTTC. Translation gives CASSQDWPSGSYYEQFF.

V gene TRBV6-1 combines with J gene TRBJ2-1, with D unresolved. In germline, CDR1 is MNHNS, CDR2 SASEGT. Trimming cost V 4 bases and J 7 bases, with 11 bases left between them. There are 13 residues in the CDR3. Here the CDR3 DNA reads TGTGCCAGCAGTGGAATCAGTGGGAATGAGCAGTTCTTC. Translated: CASSGISGNEQFF.

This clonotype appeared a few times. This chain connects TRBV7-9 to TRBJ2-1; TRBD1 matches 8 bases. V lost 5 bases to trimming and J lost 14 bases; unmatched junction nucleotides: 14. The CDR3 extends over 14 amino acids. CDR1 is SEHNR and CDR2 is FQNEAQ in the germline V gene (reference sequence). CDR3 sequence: CASSVGRAGTGKFF. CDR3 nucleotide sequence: TGTGCCAGCAGCGTGGGGAGAGCCGGGACAGGCAAGTTCTTC.

CDR3 in DNA: TGTGCCAGCAGCCAAGAATGGCGGGGCTCCTACAATGAGCAGTTCTTC. Its protein product is CASSQEWRGSYNEQFF. The chain has TRBV4-2 and TRBJ2-1, with D possibly TRBD2 on 6 matching bases. The CDR3 spans 16 residues. Trimming cost V 0 bases and J 0 bases, with 9 bases left between them. CDR1 is LGHNA, CDR2 YNFKEQ, per germline.

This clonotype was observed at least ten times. The CDR3 protein is CASSVGQDPEQYF. The CDR3 coding sequence is TGTGCCAGCAGCGTAGGGCAGGACCCCGAGCAGTACTTC. The chain links TRBV9 to TRBJ2-7; D unresolved. The CDR3 sequence is 13 residues long. Germline V gene lookup returns CDR1 SGDLS and CDR2 YYNGEE. V was clipped by 0 bases and J by 6 bases, with 10 bases between them. Together with reference TRBV9 and TRBJ2-7, the CDR3 gives the full variable domain: DSGVTQTPKHLITATGQRVTLRCSPRSGDLSVYWYQQSLDQGLQFLIQYYNGEERAKGNILERFSAQQFPDLHSELNLSSLELGDSALYFCASSVGQDPEQYFGPGTRLTVT.

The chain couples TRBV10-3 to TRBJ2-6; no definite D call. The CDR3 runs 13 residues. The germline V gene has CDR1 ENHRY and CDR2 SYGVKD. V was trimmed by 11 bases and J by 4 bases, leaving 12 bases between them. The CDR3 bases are TGTGCCTCTGAGGAAGGCGGGGCCAACGTCCTGACTTTC. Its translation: CASEEGGANVLTF.

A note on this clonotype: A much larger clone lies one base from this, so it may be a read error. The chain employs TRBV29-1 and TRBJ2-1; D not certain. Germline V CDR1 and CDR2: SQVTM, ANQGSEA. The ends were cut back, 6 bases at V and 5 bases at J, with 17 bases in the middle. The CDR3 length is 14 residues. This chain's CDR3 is CSVITALIDNEQFF. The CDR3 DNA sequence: TGCAGCGTCATAACGGCGTTAATTGACAATGAGCAGTTCTTC.

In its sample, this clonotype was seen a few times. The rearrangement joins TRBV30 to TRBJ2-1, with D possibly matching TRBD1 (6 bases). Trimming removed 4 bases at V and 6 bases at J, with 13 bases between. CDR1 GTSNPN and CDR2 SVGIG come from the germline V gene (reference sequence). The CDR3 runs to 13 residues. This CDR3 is CAWIQGSGNEQFF. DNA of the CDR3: TGTGCCTGGATACAGGGTTCGGGCAATGAGCAGTTCTTC.

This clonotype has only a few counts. The CDR3 sequence: CASSHSPDFASYEQYF. The CDR3 region has the DNA TGTGCCAGCAGCCATTCCCCTGACTTCGCCTCCTACGAGCAGTACTTC. The chain has TRBV3-1 and TRBJ2-7, with D hard to call. From germline, CDR1 is LGHDT and CDR2 YNNKEL (reference sequence). The CDR3 consists of 16 residues. V shed 3 bases and J shed 0 bases, with 15 bases lying between them.

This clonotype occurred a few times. The CDR3 is CASSTGQGRYEQYF. Written as DNA, the CDR3 is TGTGCCAGCAGTACCGGACAGGGTCGGTACGAGCAGTACTTC. The chain uses TRBV12-3 or TRBV12-4 and TRBJ2-7; 8 bases match TRBD1. V dropped 5 bases and J dropped 4; count of bases not matched to a gene: 7. There are 14 residues in the CDR3.

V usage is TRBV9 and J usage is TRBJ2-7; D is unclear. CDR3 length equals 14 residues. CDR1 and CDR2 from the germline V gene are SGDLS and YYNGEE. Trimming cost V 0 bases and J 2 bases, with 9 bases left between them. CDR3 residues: CASSVAVDPYEQYF. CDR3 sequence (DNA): TGTGCCAGCAGCGTAGCGGTCGATCCCTACGAGCAGTACTTC.

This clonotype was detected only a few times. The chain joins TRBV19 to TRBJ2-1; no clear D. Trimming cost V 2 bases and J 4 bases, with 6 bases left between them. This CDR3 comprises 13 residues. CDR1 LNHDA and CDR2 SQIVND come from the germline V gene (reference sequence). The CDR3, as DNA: TGTGCCAGTAGTATACAGCTGTACAATGAGCAGTTCTTC. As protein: CASSIQLYNEQFF.

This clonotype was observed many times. As DNA, the CDR3 is TGCGCCAGCAGCTTTCAGGGCGAGCAGTACTTC. Its protein is CASSFQGEQYF. The chain combines TRBV5-1 with TRBJ2-7, with TRBD1 as a possible D gene (5 bases). Germline CDR1 reads SGHRS; CDR2 reads YFSETQ. This CDR3 has 11 residues. Between the trimmed V and J ends, which lost 2 bases and 6 bases, there was a span of 6 bases.